One sample yielded the 17 T cell receptor beta chains listed below, sequenced in a study of neurological immune-mediated disorders. TCRdb passed the 5' RACE reads through MiXCR, listing each CDR3 protein once. The data hold about 90,000 distinct CDR3 sequences, with about 13% observed a single time. Time point denoted: longitudinal time-point 2. The sample taken for sequencing was PBMCs. These receptors originate from a female donor with HTLV-1-associated myelopathy (HAM/TSP).

This clonotype came up many times. The chain has TRBV29-1 and TRBJ2-3; no firm D call. The V and J ends lost 3 bases and 2 bases respectively, with 9 bases between them. The CDR3 contains 13 residues. Germline V gene sequence: CDR1 SQVTM, CDR2 ANQGSEA. The CDR3: CSVDVGYTDTQYF. In DNA, the CDR3 is TGCAGCGTTGATGTCGGATACACAGATACGCAGTATTTT.

This clonotype was found many times. The rearrangement links TRBV2 to TRBJ2-7; TRBD1 matches at 10 bases. Germline CDR1 and CDR2: SNHLY and FYNNEI. The CDR3 is 13 amino acids. The junction had 4 bases not matched to a gene; V was cut back by 8 bases and J by 3 bases. The CDR3 DNA reads as TGTGCCAGCCAACGGGACAGGGGCTACGAGCAGTACTTC. Its translation: CASQRDRGYEQYF.

This clonotype was recorded a few times. This chain connects TRBV10-3 to TRBJ2-2; D may be TRBD2 (6 bases). Germline CDR1 is ENHRY and CDR2 is SYGVKD. The germline V and J ends were trimmed by 6 bases and 3 bases, with 14 bases remaining between them. This CDR3 is 15 amino acids long. As DNA, the CDR3 is TGTGCCATCAGGAAGGCGGGCGGGGACACCGGGGAGCTGTTTTTT. Translating gives CAIRKAGGDTGELFF.

By share of the sample, this clonotype is medium-sized. The chain carries TRBV28 and TRBJ2-1; the D is unclear. V was shortened by 6 bases and J by 9 bases, with 21 bases between the two germline ends. The germline V gene has CDR1 MDHEN and CDR2 SYDVKM. The CDR3 sequence is 15 residues long. CDR3 sequence reads: CASSNQAFTRIEQFF. The CDR3 DNA follows: TGTGCCAGCAGCAACCAAGCTTTCACGAGGATTGAGCAGTTCTTC.

At least ten counts were recorded for this clonotype. The chain carries TRBV5-6 and TRBJ2-1; 16 nucleotides align to TRBD2. Unmatched junction bases numbered 7, after V lost 4 bases and J lost 9 bases. The CDR3 sequence is 16 residues long. Germline CDR1 and CDR2: SGHDT and YYEEEE. The CDR3 reads CASSHGTSGGVGEQFF. As DNA, the CDR3 is TGTGCCAGCAGCCACGGGACTAGCGGGGGGGTAGGTGAGCAGTTCTTC.

This clonotype came up many times. The gene calls are TRBV4-1 and TRBJ2-3; the D gene is possibly TRBD2 (6 bases). CDR1 is MGHRA, CDR2 YSYEKL, per germline. The CDR3 has 12 amino acids. The V and J ends lost 1 base and 11 bases respectively, with 10 bases between them. CDR3 in amino acids: CASSQVAGMQYF. In DNA, the CDR3 is TGCGCCAGCAGCCAAGTTGCGGGGATGCAGTATTTT.

This clonotype was recorded many times. The chain uses TRBV24-1 and TRBJ2-5; D might be TRBD2 (5 bases). This CDR3 region has 12 residues. The V end was cut by 8 bases, the J end by 9 bases, with 15 bases between. Germline lookup yields CDR1 KGHDR and CDR2 SFDVKD. The CDR3 DNA is TGTGCCACCACCGACTCCCTCGGGGCCCAGTACTTC. It is translated as CATTDSLGAQYF.

The J gene is TRBJ1-3, the V gene TRBV12-3 or TRBV12-4, with 7 positions matching TRBD1. The ends lost 4 bases at V and 4 bases at J; junction bases unmatched: 7. This CDR3 contains 15 residues. The CDR3 bases are TGTGCCAGCAGTTCCAGACAGGGCGGCGGAAACACCATATATTTT. It codes for CASSSRQGGGNTIYF.

This clonotype was recorded many times. The CDR3 reads CASSLGQVQETQYF. The DNA of the CDR3 is TGCGCCAGCAGCTTGGGACAGGTCCAAGAGACCCAGTACTTC. The chain links TRBV5-1 to TRBJ2-5; D perhaps matches TRBD1 (6 bases). V lost 0 bases, J lost 1 base, and 7 bases lay in between. Germline loops: CDR1 SGHRS, CDR2 YFSETQ. This CDR3 comprises 14 residues.

To note about this clonotype: At one end, the junction sequence differs from germline, possibly due to a read error. The chain links TRBV5-5 to TRBJ2-5, with D maybe TRBD1 (5 bases). Germline V gene lookup returns CDR1 SGHKS and CDR2 YYEKEE (reference sequence). The CDR3 is 15 residues long. The CDR3 sequence: CASSFRWQGAESQYF. As DNA, the CDR3 is TGTGCCAGCAGCTTTCGCTGGCAGGGTGCTGAGAGCCAGTACTTC.

This sequence joins TRBV7-2 and TRBJ1-5; D gene uncertain. The CDR3 is 13 amino acids. V was cut by 3 bases and J by 5 bases, with 8 bases left in between. Germline V gene sequence: CDR1 SGHTA, CDR2 FQGNSA. Here the CDR3 reads CASSLYGDQPQHF. The DNA of the CDR3 is TGTGCCAGCAGCTTGTACGGGGATCAGCCCCAGCATTTT.

This clonotype was seen ten or more times. This chain connects TRBV28 to TRBJ2-6, with D maybe TRBD2 (7 bases). Germline assignment: CDR1 MDHEN and CDR2 SYDVKM. Trimming took 5 bases from V and 4 from J, leaving 9 bases between them. The CDR3 extends over 14 amino acids. The CDR3 sequence is CASSAGAGANVLTF. For the CDR3, the DNA is TGTGCCAGCAGTGCGGGGGCCGGGGCCAACGTCCTGACTTTC.

This clonotype was recorded at least ten times. V gene TRBV27 combines with J gene TRBJ2-7; 8 nucleotides agree with TRBD1. With V trimmed by 3 bases and J by 3 bases, 4 bases remained unmatched. Germline CDR1 is MNHEY and CDR2 is SMNVEV (reference sequence). The CDR3 runs 14 residues. This chain's CDR3 is CASSFQGQGYEQYF. The CDR3 DNA sequence: TGTGCCAGCAGTTTCCAAGGACAGGGCTACGAGCAGTACTTC.

This clonotype was seen at least ten times. This chain joins TRBV10-3 and TRBJ1-2, with a possible D match to TRBD1 (5 bases). Trimming took off 9 bases at V and 4 bases at J, with 9 bases between the two ends. Germline CDR1 is ENHRY and CDR2 is SYGVKD. CDR3 length: 11 amino acids. CDR3 amino acids: CAIDGAYGYTF. The CDR3 nucleotides read TGTGCCATTGACGGGGCCTATGGCTACACCTTC.

Regarding this clonotype: A read error may account for a junction end that differs from germline. The chain joins TRBV15 to TRBJ2-5, with D possibly TRBD1 on 5 matching bases. Germline V gives CDR1 LNHNV, CDR2 YYDKDF (reference sequence). The CDR3 covers 12 residues. The CDR3 DNA sequence: TGTGCTACCAGCAGGGTTGACAAGACCCAGTACTTC. It translates to CATSRVDKTQYF.

This clonotype was seen ten or more times. The J gene is TRBJ2-1, the V gene TRBV24-1; D perhaps matches TRBD1 (6 bases). The CDR3 is made up of 11 amino acids. CDR1 and CDR2 from the germline V gene are KGHDR and SFDVKD. V lost 10 bases to trimming and J lost 5 bases, with 8 bases between them. The CDR3 reads CATDRNNEQFF. Here the CDR3 DNA reads TGTGCCACGGACAGAAACAATGAGCAGTTCTTC.

This clonotype was picked up many times. CDR3 protein: CASSLDLNTEAFF. DNA for the CDR3: TGTGCCAGCAGCTTGGACCTGAACACTGAAGCTTTCTTT. This chain connects TRBV7-2 to TRBJ1-1, with D uncertain. From germline, CDR1 is SGHTA and CDR2 FQGNSA. This CDR3 region has 13 residues. V gave up 3 bases and J gave up 0 bases, with 5 bases separating them.